The clone carrying this T cell receptor beta chain was recorded a few times. The data belong to a study of beta chain features in type 1 diabetes. V dropped 3 bases and J dropped 3 bases, with 6 bases sitting between them. The length of the CDR3 is 12 residues. Germline V gene lookup returns CDR1 SNHLY and CDR2 FYNNEI. Reverse transcribing all isolated RNA meant expressed TCRB transcripts were sequenced. The method was immunoSEQ multiplex PCR; TCRdb's version includes in-frame clones alone and lacks a portion of them. Of about 130,000 clones in the sample, about 8.7% were seen once. The source of this sequence is a young man in good health. Material for sequencing was central memory CD4+ T cells from blood. The chain has TRBV2 and TRBJ2-7; D uncertain. This CDR3 reads CASSEHSYEQYF. Written as DNA, the CDR3 is TGTGCCAGCAGTGAGCACAGCTACGAGCAGTACTTC.